The 5 T cell receptor beta chains below were found in one sample sequenced in a study of blood T cell repertoires in COVID-19. Clones were read by immunoSEQ multiplex PCR, and TCRdb kept only the in-frame ones, dropping some. The sample lists about 74,000 clones; approximately 80% were seen once. Source material: peripheral blood. The receptors here all came from a human donor in a cohort sampled during active COVID-19.

J is TRBJ2-7 and V is TRBV4-2; 10 bases are a match to TRBD1. The V gene end was trimmed by 4 bases and the J gene end by 4 bases; junction bases not matched to a gene: 10. CDR1 LGHNA and CDR2 YNFKEQ come from the germline V gene. This CDR3 is 16 amino acids long. CDR3 residues: CASSLRTGTGAYEQYF. As DNA, the CDR3 is TGTGCCAGCAGCCTTCGGACCGGGACAGGGGCTTACGAGCAGTACTTC.

The chain has TRBV6-5 and TRBJ2-4, with a weak D call TRBD1 (5 bases). The V end lost 5 bases, the J end lost 9 bases, and 14 bases lay between the germline ends. This CDR3 is built from 13 residues. Germline CDR1 reads MNHEY; CDR2 reads SVGAGI. The CDR3 coding sequence is TGTGCCAGCAGTCGGAGACCTCAGGGCATTCAGTACTTC. Translation gives CASSRRPQGIQYF.

This chain uses TRBV5-1 with TRBJ2-1; TRBD2 matches 13 bases. V lost 4 bases, J lost 5 bases, and 3 bases stayed unmatched. The CDR3 contains 15 residues. CDR1 SGHRS and CDR2 YFSETQ come from the germline V gene. CDR3 sequence (DNA): TGCGCCAGCAGCCCGGGACTAGCGGGACACAATGAGCAGTTCTTC. This codes for CASSPGLAGHNEQFF. The complete variable domain, with remaining parts taken from reference TRBV5-1 and TRBJ2-1, reads KAGVTQTPRYLIKTRGQQVTLSCSPISGHRSVSWYQQTPGQGLQFLFEYFSETQRNKGNFPGRFSGRQFSNSRSEMNVSTLELGDSALYLCASSPGLAGHNEQFFGPGTRLTVL.

The chain uses TRBV6-5 and TRBJ1-2; 9 bases match TRBD1. Germline loops: CDR1 MNHEY, CDR2 SVGAGI. J was trimmed by 4 bases and V by 6 bases; bases with no gene match: 6. This CDR3 region has 14 residues. Here the CDR3 DNA reads TGTGCCAGCAGCTTCGGACAGGGGACCTATGGCTACACCTTC. It codes for CASSFGQGTYGYTF.

The V and J genes are TRBV7-8 and TRBJ2-1; 8 bases are a match to TRBD2. There are 16 residues in the CDR3. The ends lost 5 bases at V and 7 bases at J; junction bases unmatched: 13. Germline CDR1 SGHVS, CDR2 FQNEAQ. CDR3 amino acids: CASSPEERGLGNEQFF. CDR3 nucleotide sequence: TGTGCCAGCAGCCCGGAAGAGCGGGGGTTAGGAAATGAGCAGTTCTTC. Full variable domain (rest looked up from reference TRBV7-8 and TRBJ2-1): GAGVSQSPRYKVAKRGQDVALRCDPISGHVSLFWYQQALGQGPEFLTYFQNEAQLDKSGLPSDRFFAERPEGSVSTLKIQRTQQEDSAVYLCASSPEERGLGNEQFFGPGTRLTVL.